This T cell receptor (beta chain) derives from a study of vaccination and CD4 T cells after COVID-19. Study-level background: Control cultures, each given a CEFX pool, an HIV-1 Nef pool, or no peptide, were included.

V was shortened by 4 bases and J by 6 bases, with 12 bases between the two germline ends. The length of the CDR3 is 12 residues. From germline, CDR1 is DFQATT and CDR2 SNEGSKA (reference sequence). Treatment here: approximately nine-day PBMC culture with coronavirus spike peptide pools or control peptides (ViraFEST assay). The unexposed donor provided CD4+ T cells, which were taken before the COVID-19 pandemic (2011-2018). Once cultured about eleven days, CD4+ T cells underwent isolation by negative selection. Cultured CD4+ T cell DNA underwent sequencing with the Oncomine TCR Beta short-read assay. Genomic DNA from cultured CD4+ T cells was extracted. MiXCR, run by TCRdb on the PCR reads, gives a single entry per CDR3 protein. This sample has 10,000 or so distinct CDR3 sequences, with around 60% found just once. This clonotype turned up a few times. Its target is not known.

The receptor was isolated from a human donor in good health. Source material: CD4+ T cells from blood, cultured in vitro. The chain joins TRBV20-1 to TRBJ1-2; no definite D call. CDR3 sequence reads: CSANPGSDGYTF. The CDR3 DNA is TGCAGTGCTAATCCCGGGTCGGATGGCTACACCTTC.